The text below deals with one TCR beta chain. The entry originates in a study of blood T cell repertoires in COVID-19. CDR1 LNHDA and CDR2 SQIVND come from the germline V gene (reference sequence). CDR3 length: 15 amino acids. Trimming at V came to 8 bases and at J to 6 bases, leaving 10 bases not matched to a gene. The method was immunoSEQ multiplex PCR; TCRdb's version includes in-frame clones alone and lacks a portion of them. The profile covers approximately 78,000 clones, with 75% to 90% appearing a single time and around a sixth taken by the ten largest. Specimen: peripheral blood. The sequence came from an elderly woman with acute or convalescent COVID-19. This chain connects TRBV19 to TRBJ1-5, with TRBD1 matching 10 bases. The CDR3 here is CASVTGTGETQPQHF. The CDR3 DNA is TGTGCCAGTGTCACCGGGACAGGGGAGACTCAGCCCCAGCATTTT. Full variable domain (missing parts from reference TRBV19 and TRBJ1-5): DGGITQSPKYLFRKEGQNVTLSCEQNLNHDAMYWYRQDPGQGLRLIYYSQIVNDFQKGDIAEGYSVSREKKESFPLTVTSAQKNPTAFYLCASVTGTGETQPQHFGDGTRLSIL.